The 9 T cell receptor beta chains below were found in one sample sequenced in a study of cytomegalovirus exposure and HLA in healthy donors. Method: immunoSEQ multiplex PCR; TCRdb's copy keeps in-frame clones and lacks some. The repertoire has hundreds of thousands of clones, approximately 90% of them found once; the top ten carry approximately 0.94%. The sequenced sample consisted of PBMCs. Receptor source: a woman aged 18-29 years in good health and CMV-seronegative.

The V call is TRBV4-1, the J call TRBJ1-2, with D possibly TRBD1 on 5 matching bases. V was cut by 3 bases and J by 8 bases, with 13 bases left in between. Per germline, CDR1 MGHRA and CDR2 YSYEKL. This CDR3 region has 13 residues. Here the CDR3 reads CASSQLQGGGYTF. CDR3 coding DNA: TGCGCCAGCAGCCAGCTTCAGGGTGGGGGCTACACCTTC.

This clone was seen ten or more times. The CDR3: CASSPSGGLSSYEQYF. The CDR3, as DNA: TGCGCCAGCAGCCCTAGCGGTGGACTCAGCTCCTACGAGCAGTACTTC. This chain uses TRBV5-1 with TRBJ2-7, with TRBD2 identical over 7 bases. The V segment lost 4 bases and the J segment 0 bases; nucleotides outside the gene matches: 10. The CDR3 has 16 residues. CDR1 is SGHRS and CDR2 is YFSETQ in the germline V gene. Full variable domain (rest looked up from reference TRBV5-1 and TRBJ2-7): KAGVTQTPRYLIKTRGQQVTLSCSPISGHRSVSWYQQTPGQGLQFLFEYFSETQRNKGNFPGRFSGRQFSNSRSEMNVSTLELGDSALYLCASSPSGGLSSYEQYFGPGTRLTVT.

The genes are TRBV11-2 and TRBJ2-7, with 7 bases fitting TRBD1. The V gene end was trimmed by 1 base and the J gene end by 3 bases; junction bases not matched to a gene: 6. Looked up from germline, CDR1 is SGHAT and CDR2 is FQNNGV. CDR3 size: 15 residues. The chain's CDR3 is CASSLAGGVRYEQYF. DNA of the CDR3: TGTGCCAGCAGCTTAGCAGGGGGTGTTCGCTACGAGCAGTACTTC. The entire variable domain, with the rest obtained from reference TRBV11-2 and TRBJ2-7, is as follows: EAGVAQSPRYKIIEKRQSVAFWCNPISGHATLYWYQQILGQGPKLLIQFQNNGVVDDSQLPKDRFSAERLKGVDSTLKIQPAKLEDSAVYLCASSLAGGVRYEQYFGPGTRLTVT.

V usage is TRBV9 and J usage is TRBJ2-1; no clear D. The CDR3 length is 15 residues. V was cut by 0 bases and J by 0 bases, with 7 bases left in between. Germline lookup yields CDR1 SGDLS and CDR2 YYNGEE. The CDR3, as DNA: TGTGCCAGCAGCGTAGACTCTAGCTCCTACAATGAGCAGTTCTTC. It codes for CASSVDSSSYNEQFF. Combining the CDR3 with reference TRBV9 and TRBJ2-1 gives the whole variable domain DSGVTQTPKHLITATGQRVTLRCSPRSGDLSVYWYQQSLDQGLQFLIQYYNGEERAKGNILERFSAQQFPDLHSELNLSSLELGDSALYFCASSVDSSSYNEQFFGPGTRLTVL.

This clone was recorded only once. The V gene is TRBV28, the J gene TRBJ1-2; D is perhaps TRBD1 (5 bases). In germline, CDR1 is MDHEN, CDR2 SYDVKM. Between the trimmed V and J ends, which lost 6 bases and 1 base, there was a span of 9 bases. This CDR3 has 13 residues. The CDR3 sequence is CASSQGYNYGYTF. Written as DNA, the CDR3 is TGTGCCAGCAGCCAGGGATATAACTATGGCTACACCTTC.

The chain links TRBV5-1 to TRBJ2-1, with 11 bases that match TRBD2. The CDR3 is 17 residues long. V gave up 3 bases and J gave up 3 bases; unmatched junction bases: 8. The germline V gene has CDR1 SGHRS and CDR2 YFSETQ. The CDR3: CASSWALAGGNYNEQFF. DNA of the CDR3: TGCGCCAGCAGCTGGGCCTTAGCGGGAGGGAACTACAATGAGCAGTTCTTC.

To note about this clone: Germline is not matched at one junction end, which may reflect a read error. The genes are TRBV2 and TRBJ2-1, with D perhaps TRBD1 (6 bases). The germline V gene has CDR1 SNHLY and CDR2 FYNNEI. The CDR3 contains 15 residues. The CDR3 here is CASSGLGHLYNEQFF. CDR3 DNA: TGTGCCAGTAGTGGTTTGGGACACCTATACAATGAGCAGTTCTTC.

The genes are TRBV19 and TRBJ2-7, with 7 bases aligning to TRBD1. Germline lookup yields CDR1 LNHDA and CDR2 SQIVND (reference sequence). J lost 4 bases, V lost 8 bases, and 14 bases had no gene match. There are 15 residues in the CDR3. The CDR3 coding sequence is TGTGCCAGTCCCAAAGGACAGGAACCAGCATACGAGCAGTACTTC. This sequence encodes CASPKGQEPAYEQYF.

CDR3 sequence: CASSPAITGAYEQYF. The DNA of the CDR3 is TGTGCCAGCAGCCCCGCCATAACAGGGGCCTACGAGCAGTACTTC. This chain joins TRBV5-4 and TRBJ2-7; 7 bases match TRBD1. CDR1 and CDR2 from the germline V gene are SGHNT and YYREEE (reference sequence). This CDR3 is 15 amino acids long. The V segment lost 4 bases and the J segment 2 bases; nucleotides outside the gene matches: 9.